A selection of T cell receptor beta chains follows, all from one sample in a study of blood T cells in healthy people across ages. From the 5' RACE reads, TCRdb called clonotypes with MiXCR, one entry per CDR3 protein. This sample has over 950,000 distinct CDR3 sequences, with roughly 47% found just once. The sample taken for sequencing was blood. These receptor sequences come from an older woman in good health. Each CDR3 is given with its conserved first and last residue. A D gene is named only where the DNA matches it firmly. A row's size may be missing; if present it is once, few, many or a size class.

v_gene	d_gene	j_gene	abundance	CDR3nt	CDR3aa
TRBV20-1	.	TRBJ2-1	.	TGCAGTGCTAGGAGGAATGAGCAGTTCTTC	CSARRNEQFF
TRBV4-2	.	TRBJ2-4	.	TGTGCCAGCAGCCAAGGGGCAGGGGACCACAAAAACATTCAGTACTTC	CASSQGAGDHKNIQYF
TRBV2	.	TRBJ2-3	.	TGTGCCAGCAGTGAAGCGGTCATCAGGGAAGATACGCAGTATTTT	CASSEAVIREDTQYF
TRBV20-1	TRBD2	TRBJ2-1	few	TGCAGTGCTCTGGGGGCTAGCGGGGGGTCGGATGAGCAGTTCTTC	CSALGASGGSDEQFF
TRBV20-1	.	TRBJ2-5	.	TGCAGTGTTATAGCTTTGGAAGGAGAGACCCAGTACTTC	CSVIALEGETQYF
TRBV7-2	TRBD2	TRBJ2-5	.	TGTGCCAGCAGCTGGAGCGGGGCCTCTCCGCAGTACTTC	CASSWSGASPQYF
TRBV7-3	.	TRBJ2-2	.	TGTGCCAGCAGTCGAGTAGGGGTCACCGGGGAGCTGTTTTTT	CASSRVGVTGELFF
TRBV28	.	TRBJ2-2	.	TGTGCCAGCAGTTTATCACAGGGATTGCGCACCGGGGAGCTGTTTTTT	CASSLSQGLRTGELFF
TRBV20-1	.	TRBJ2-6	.	TGCAGTGCTATCCGGGACTCTGGGGCCAACGTCCTGACTTTC	CSAIRDSGANVLTF
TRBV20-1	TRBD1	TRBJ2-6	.	TGCAGTGCTAGATTCACGGGACAGTGGAACTCTGGGGCCAACGTCCTGACTTTC	CSARFTGQWNSGANVLTF
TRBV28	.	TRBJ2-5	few	TGTGCCCGAAGCGGAGGTCAAGAGACCCAGTACTTC	CARSGGQETQYF
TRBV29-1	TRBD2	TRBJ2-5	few	TGCAGCGGCGTGACTAGCGGGATTTGGGAGACCCAGTACTTC	CSGVTSGIWETQYF
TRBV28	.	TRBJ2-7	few	TGTGCCAGCAGTTTTCATGCATCTTACGAGCAGTACTTC	CASSFHASYEQYF
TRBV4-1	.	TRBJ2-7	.	TGCGCCAGCAGCCAAGTGATCGGTACTCTAACCTCCTACGAGCAGTACTTC	CASSQVIGTLTSYEQYF
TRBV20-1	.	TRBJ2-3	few	TGCAGTGCTAGCCGAAGCGGTAGCACAGATACGCAGTATTTT	CSASRSGSTDTQYF
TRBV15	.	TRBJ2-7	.	TGTGCCACCAGCAGAGATCGCGACCCCCTTCCCGTTGCCCAGTACTTC	CATSRDRDPLPVAQYF
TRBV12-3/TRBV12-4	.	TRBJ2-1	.	TGTGCCAGCAGTTTAGGAGGTCCCCTCACGTCGGATGAGCAGTTCTTC	CASSLGGPLTSDEQFF
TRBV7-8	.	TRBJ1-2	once	TGTGCCAGCAGCTCGGGACTATCGGATGGCTACACCTTC	CASSSGLSDGYTF
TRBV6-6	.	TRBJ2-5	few	TGTGCCAGCAGTCGTAAAACGGAGACCCAGTACTTC	CASSRKTETQYF
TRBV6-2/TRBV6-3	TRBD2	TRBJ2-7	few	TGTGCCAGCAGTTCCCCCCTTTTCGGGAGGGCAGGGAGGAGCTCCTACGAGCAGTACTTC	CASSSPLFGRAGRSSYEQYF
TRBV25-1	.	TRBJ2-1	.	TGTGCCAGCAGTGAATATGAGGGGGTGATCTCCAATGAGCAGTTCTTC	CASSEYEGVISNEQFF
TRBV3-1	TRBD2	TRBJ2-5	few	TGTGCCAGCAGCCAAGACTTTAGCGGGGGAATGACCCAGTACTTC	CASSQDFSGGMTQYF
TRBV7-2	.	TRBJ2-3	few	TGTGCCAGCAGGATACTCACAGATACGCAGTATTTT	CASRILTDTQYF
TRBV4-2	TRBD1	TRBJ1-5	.	TGTGCCAGCAGCCAAGATTTAGGGACAGCGTTACCCCAGCATTTT	CASSQDLGTALPQHF
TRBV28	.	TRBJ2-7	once	TGTGCCAGCAGGGGCCCTGCGATCTACGAGCAGTACTTC	CASRGPAIYEQYF
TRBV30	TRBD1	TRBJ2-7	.	TGTGCCTGGAGTGACCAGACAGGGCCCTACGAGCAGTACTTC	CAWSDQTGPYEQYF
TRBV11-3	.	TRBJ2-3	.	TGTGCCAGCAGCGCGGGGACCGTGCAGGGTACGCAGTATTTT	CASSAGTVQGTQYF
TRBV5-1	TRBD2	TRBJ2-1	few	TGCGCCAGCAGCTCCACTAGCGGGGCACAAAATGAGCAGTTCTTC	CASSSTSGAQNEQFF
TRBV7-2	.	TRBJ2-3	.	TGTGCCGGCAGCCCCCGGGCTAGCGGCACAGATACGCAGTATTTT	CAGSPRASGTDTQYF
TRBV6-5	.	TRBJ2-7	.	TGTGCCAGCAGCCATACAACTAGCCGCTACGAGCAGTACTTC	CASSHTTSRYEQYF
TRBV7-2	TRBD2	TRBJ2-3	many	TGTGCCAGCAGCTTAGACGGGGGGAGCACAGATACGCAGTATTTT	CASSLDGGSTDTQYF
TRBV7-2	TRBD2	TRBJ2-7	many	TGCGCCAGCAGCTTGGGACTAGCGTCCTACGAGCAGTACTTC	CASSLGLASYEQYF
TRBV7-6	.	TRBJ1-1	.	TGTGCCAGCAGTCACTGGGGGGAGAGTGAAGCTTTCTTT	CASSHWGESEAFF
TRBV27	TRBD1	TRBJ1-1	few	TGTGCCAGCAGTCCGGGGACAGGGTGGAACACTGAAGCTTTCTTT	CASSPGTGWNTEAFF
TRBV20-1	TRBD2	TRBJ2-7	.	TGCAGTGCTAGGCCGCGGACTAGCGGAGGGGACCCATCCGAGCAGTACTTC	CSARPRTSGGDPSEQYF
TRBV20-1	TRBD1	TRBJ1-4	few	TGCAGTGCCTGGGGCCTGACAGGGGAAGGAAAACTGTTTTTT	CSAWGLTGEGKLFF
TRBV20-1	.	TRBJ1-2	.	TGCAGTGCTAGAACGGGGTGGGGGGTGATTAACTATGGCTACACCTTC	CSARTGWGVINYGYTF
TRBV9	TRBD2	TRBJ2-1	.	TGTGCCAGCAGCATCAGTAGCGGGAGGGATCGGTTCGGTAATGAGCAGTTCTTC	CASSISSGRDRFGNEQFF
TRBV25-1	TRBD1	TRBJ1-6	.	TGTGCCAGCAGTGAGGGACAGAATTCACCCCTCCACTTT	CASSEGQNSPLHF
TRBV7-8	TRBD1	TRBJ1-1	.	TGTGCCAGCAGCTTTACCTCCGGGACAGGGCTTCATGGAGCTTTCTTT	CASSFTSGTGLHGAFF
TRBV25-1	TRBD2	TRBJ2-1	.	TGTGCCAGCAGTGATCTCCCCTTACCAGCGGGAGGCATTCATGAGCAGTTCTTC	CASSDLPLPAGGIHEQFF
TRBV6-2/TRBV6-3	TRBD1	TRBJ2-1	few	TGTGCCAGCAGTTACGAAGGACAGGGGGTAGATGAGCAGTTCTTC	CASSYEGQGVDEQFF
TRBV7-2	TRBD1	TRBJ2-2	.	TGTGCCAGCAGCCGGGTAGCGTTGGACAGGGAAAACGGGGAGCTGTTTTTT	CASSRVALDRENGELFF
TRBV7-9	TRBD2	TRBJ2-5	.	TGTGCCAGCAGCTTAGGCCGGGGACTAGCAGCCTACGGGCAGTACTTC	CASSLGRGLAAYGQYF
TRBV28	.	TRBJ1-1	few	TGTGCCAGCAGCCCCGACAGGCCTAAAAGTCCTGAAGCTTTCTTT	CASSPDRPKSPEAFF
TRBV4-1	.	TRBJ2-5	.	TGCGCCAGCAGCCAAAACCACGCATCTGAGGACGAGACCCAGTACTTC	CASSQNHASEDETQYF
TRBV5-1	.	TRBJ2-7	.	TGCGCCAGCAGCTGGACGGGGGCTGATACTAGCTTGGTTTACGAGCAGTACTTC	CASSWTGADTSLVYEQYF
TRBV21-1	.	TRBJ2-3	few	TGTGCCAGCGTGCTAAGGAGGCCGGCAGATACGCAGTATTTT	CASVLRRPADTQYF